This T cell receptor (beta chain) was sequenced in a study of blood T cell repertoires in COVID-19. As for the study in general: The United States, Italy and Spain were the sources of the acute and convalescent COVID-19 samples. T cells, B-cell-depleted T cells, or PBMCs supplied cDNA or gDNA.

Per the germline V gene, CDR1 is SQVTM and CDR2 is ANQGSEA. The CDR3 length is 13 residues. Trimming cost V 5 bases and J 5 bases; bases outside gene matches: 4. Authors' methods: Amplification of reference gene primers provided the estimated nucleated cell counts. Here immunoSEQ multiplex PCR was the method, and the copy in TCRdb shows in-frame clones only, minus some. That table gives V, J and clone size, and the DNA gave D and trimming. The sample shows under 200,000 clones, roughly 86% of them seen only once. The chain carries TRBV29-1 and TRBJ1-1; 11 bases are a match to TRBD1. The sequenced material came from peripheral blood. The receptor comes from an older man with acute or convalescent COVID-19. The DNA for the CDR3 is TGCAGCGTTCGGGACAGGGGGTTTACTGAAGCTTTCTTT. Protein sequence: CSVRDRGFTEAFF.